The 19 T cell receptor beta chains below were found in one sample sequenced in a study of CD8 T cells in ankylosing spondylitis. MiXCR was run by TCRdb on the 5' RACE reads, yielding one entry per CDR3 protein. The sample records 150,000 to 200,000 distinct CDR3 sequences, more than 9% being singletons. The sample was blood, either unsorted or a sorted T cell fraction (not recorded which). These receptors were obtained from a male donor with ankylosing spondylitis or in good health (not recorded which).

The count of this clonotype is one. This sequence joins TRBV10-3 and TRBJ2-6, with 7 positions matching TRBD2. The CDR3 has 17 amino acids. V shed 6 bases and J 0 bases; nucleotides not matched to a gene: 8. CDR1 and CDR2 (germline): ENHRY, SYGVKD. CDR3 DNA sequence: TGTGCCATCAGGGATCGGGACTACAGCTCTGGGGCCAACGTCCTGACTTTC. Translated: CAIRDRDYSSGANVLTF.

This clonotype was seen at least ten times. The chain joins TRBV20-1 to TRBJ1-2; 9 nucleotides align to TRBD1. Germline CDR1 DFQATT, CDR2 SNEGSKA (reference sequence). The J segment lost 6 bases and the V segment lost 6 bases, leaving 11 bases of the junction unmatched. The CDR3 loop spans 14 amino acids. The DNA for the CDR3 is TGCAGTGCAAATCCGGGACAGGGCTATCATGGCTACACCTTC. It codes for CSANPGQGYHGYTF.

This clonotype showed up many times. The chain is built from TRBV6-5 and TRBJ2-3, with TRBD1 identical over 8 bases. V lost 0 bases to trimming and J lost 2 bases; unmatched junction nucleotides: 4. The CDR3 runs to 16 residues. Germline loops: CDR1 MNHEY, CDR2 SVGAGI. CDR3 amino acids: CASSYSWTGYTDTQYF. In DNA form, the CDR3 reads TGTGCCAGCAGTTACTCGTGGACAGGGTACACAGATACGCAGTATTTT.

This clonotype was detected many times. This chain joins TRBV29-1 and TRBJ2-4; D gene ambiguous. The CDR3 length is 11 residues. V lost 4 bases to trimming and J lost 5 bases, with 6 bases between them. Per germline, CDR1 SQVTM and CDR2 ANQGSEA. This chain's CDR3 is CSVVSQNIQYF. DNA for the CDR3: TGCAGCGTTGTTAGTCAAAACATTCAGTACTTC.

The sample holds many counts of this clonotype. At one end the junction does not follow the germline gene, possibly because of a read error. The rearrangement links TRBV7-9 to TRBJ2-7; maybe TRBD2 (6 bases). Germline-derived CDR1 and CDR2 are SEHNR and FQNEAQ (reference sequence). The CDR3 has 13 amino acids. In DNA form, the CDR3 reads TGTGCCAGCAGTTTAGGAGGGACGTACGAGCAGTACTTC. Its translation: CASSLGGTYEQYF. The whole variable domain, filled in from reference TRBV7-9 and TRBJ2-7, reads DTGVSQNPRHKITKRGQNVTFRCDPISEHNRLYWYRQTLGQGPEFLTYFQNEAQLEKSRLLSDRFSAERPKGSFSTLEIQRTEQGDSAMYLCASSLGGTYEQYFGPGTRLTVT.

This clonotype was counted a few times. The chain joins TRBV29-1 to TRBJ2-5; TRBD2 aligns across 14 bases. The junction had 6 bases not matched to a gene; V was cut back by 3 bases and J by 3 bases. This CDR3 region has 16 residues. Germline CDR1 and CDR2: SQVTM and ANQGSEA. CDR3 sequence (DNA): TGCAGCGTTGACTCCGGGACTAGCGGGAGAAAAGAGACCCAGTACTTC. Encoded protein: CSVDSGTSGRKETQYF.

As DNA, the CDR3 is TGTGCCAGCAGGTCTACCAGGACAGCGAACACTGAAGCTTTCTTT. This translates into CASRSTRTANTEAFF. The chain links TRBV12-3 or TRBV12-4 to TRBJ1-1, with a tentative D call TRBD1 (6 bases). Trimming removed 6 bases from V and 1 base from J, with 15 bases in between. CDR3 length: 15 residues.

This clonotype has more than one count but fewer than ten. The chain joins TRBV6-1 to TRBJ2-3, with TRBD1 matching 8 bases. V lost 6 bases to trimming and J lost 0 bases; unmatched junction nucleotides: 17. The CDR3 has 19 amino acids. The germline V gene has CDR1 MNHNS and CDR2 SASEGT. CDR3 nucleotide sequence: TGTGCCAGCAGCCCCTGGCAGGGGGCGAACTTAGCTAGCACAGATACGCAGTATTTT. It codes for CASSPWQGANLASTDTQYF.

This clonotype was observed a single time. The J gene is TRBJ2-1, the V gene TRBV7-9; 12 nucleotides align to TRBD2. CDR1 and CDR2 from the germline V gene are SEHNR and FQNEAQ (reference sequence). The CDR3 runs 14 residues. Trimming removed 8 bases from V and 3 bases from J; junction bases left unmatched: 2. CDR3 nucleotide sequence: TGTGCCAGCCAGACTAGCGGGGGCTACAATGAGCAGTTCTTC. Its protein is CASQTSGGYNEQFF.

This clonotype occurred many times. This sequence joins TRBV24-1 and TRBJ2-1; 13 positions match TRBD2. The CDR3 is 15 amino acids. The ends lost 6 bases at V and 8 bases at J; junction bases unmatched: 6. Germline values: CDR1 KGHDR, CDR2 SFDVKD. The CDR3 here is CATSHGLAGVDEQFF. The CDR3, as DNA: TGTGCCACCAGTCATGGACTAGCGGGAGTCGATGAGCAGTTCTTC.

The sample holds many counts of this clonotype. The chain couples TRBV5-1 to TRBJ2-7; D is possibly TRBD2 (6 bases). Per germline, CDR1 SGHRS and CDR2 YFSETQ. Trimming took 4 bases from V and 3 from J, leaving 11 bases between them. The CDR3 contains 13 residues. The CDR3 sequence is CASSHVGGYEQYF. The DNA of the CDR3 is TGCGCCAGCAGCCACGTGGGGGGCTACGAGCAGTACTTC.

At least ten counts were recorded for this clonotype. The rearrangement joins TRBV5-1 to TRBJ2-5; 8 nucleotides line up with TRBD1. CDR3 length: 11 amino acids. The germline V gene encodes CDR1 SGHRS and CDR2 YFSETQ. The ends lost 7 bases at V and 5 bases at J; junction bases unmatched: 1. This chain's CDR3 is CASHRGETQYF. The CDR3 DNA reads TGCGCCAGCCACAGGGGGGAGACCCAGTACTTC.

This clonotype was detected ten times or more. The chain links TRBV3-1 to TRBJ2-7, with D possibly matching TRBD1 (5 bases). This CDR3 spans 13 amino acids. Germline-derived CDR1 and CDR2 are LGHDT and YNNKEL (reference sequence). Trimming stripped 4 bases from V and 4 bases from J, with 11 bases between. CDR3 sequence reads: CASSLNGQYEQYF. CDR3 in DNA: TGTGCCAGCAGCCTGAACGGACAATACGAGCAGTACTTC.

CDR3 sequence: CASSQVWVTDTQYF. The CDR3 nucleotides read TGTGCCAGCAGCCAAGTCTGGGTCACAGATACGCAGTATTTT. V usage is TRBV14 and J usage is TRBJ2-3, with no clear D. The V gene lost 1 base and the J gene lost 2 bases, with 7 bases spanning the gap. Germline lookup yields CDR1 SGHDN and CDR2 FVKESK. The CDR3 length is 14 residues.

The chain carries TRBV1 and TRBJ2-1. TRBV1 is labeled a pseudogene. The CDR3 sequence is 14 residues long. The CDR3 region is CTSSQLTANNEQFF. Written as DNA, the CDR3 is TGCACCAGCAGCCAACTGACTGCTAACAATGAGCAGTTCTTC.

This clonotype has at least ten counts. The rearrangement uses TRBV29-1 and TRBJ1-2, with D possibly being TRBD1 (6 bases). V was shortened by 3 bases and J by 7 bases, with 12 bases between the two germline ends. The CDR3 consists of 12 residues. The germline gives CDR1 SQVTM, CDR2 ANQGSEA. The CDR3 loop is CSVERGTLGYTF. The CDR3 region has the DNA TGCAGCGTTGAGAGGGGGACCCTTGGCTACACCTTC.

Many counts were recorded for this clonotype. This chain connects TRBV5-6 to TRBJ2-1, with 12 bases aligning to TRBD2. In germline, CDR1 is SGHDT, CDR2 YYEEEE. After removal of 0 bases from V and 6 bases from J, the junction contained 7 bases not matched to a gene. CDR3 length: 17 amino acids. In nucleotides, the CDR3 is TGTGCCAGCAGCTTGGCCCTAGCGGGAGGGGTAGGCAATGAGCAGTTCTTC. Translation: CASSLALAGGVGNEQFF.

This clonotype was found many times. V usage is TRBV5-1 and J usage is TRBJ2-1, with TRBD2 matching over 7 bases. Germline loops: CDR1 SGHRS, CDR2 YFSETQ. V shed 3 bases and J 9 bases; nucleotides not matched to a gene: 6. The CDR3 sequence is 13 residues long. In nucleotides, the CDR3 is TGCGCCAGCAGCTCGCCAGCGGGGATTGAGCAGTTCTTC. Its protein is CASSSPAGIEQFF. Looking up the rest from reference TRBV5-1 and TRBJ2-1 gives the full variable domain: KAGVTQTPRYLIKTRGQQVTLSCSPISGHRSVSWYQQTPGQGLQFLFEYFSETQRNKGNFPGRFSGRQFSNSRSEMNVSTLELGDSALYLCASSSPAGIEQFFGPGTRLTVL.

This clonotype was observed at least ten times. The V and J genes are TRBV12-3 or TRBV12-4 and TRBJ1-4, with D maybe TRBD1 (6 bases). Trimming removed 3 bases from V and 3 bases from J, with 8 bases in between. This CDR3 spans 14 amino acids. The CDR3 region is CASSLTGANEKLFF. The CDR3 nucleotides read TGTGCCAGCAGTTTGACAGGCGCTAATGAAAAACTGTTTTTT.